Listed below are T cell receptor beta chains from one sample, sequenced in a study of blood T cell repertoires in COVID-19. TCRdb's copy holds only in-frame clones and misses some; the assay was immunoSEQ multiplex PCR. The repertoire consists of roughly 300,000 clones, with around 87% occurring once and the leading ten covering approximately 5%. Sequencing input: PBMCs or T cells enriched from blood (not recorded which). Receptors originate from a woman aged 25 to 39 who had recovered from COVID-19. The CDR3 runs from the conserved cysteine through the conserved F or W. D genes are given only for firm matches. Not every row has a clone size; where given, it reads once, few, many or a size class.

j_call | cdr3_length | v_call | clone_size | d_call | cdr3_nt | cdr3_aa
TRBJ1-1 | 13 | TRBV12-3/TRBV12-4 | . | . | TGTGCCAGCAGTGTCACACCCCACACTGAAGCTTTCTTT | CASSVTPHTEAFF
TRBJ1-1 | 13 | TRBV9 | . | . | TGTGCCAGCAGTCCCAACAGGGCGGCTGAAGCTTTCTTT | CASSPNRAAEAFF
TRBJ2-3 | 14 | TRBV27 | few | TRBD2 | TGTGCCAGCAGTTCCGACTGGACTAGCAATACGCAGTATTTT | CASSSDWTSNTQYF
TRBJ1-2 | 16 | TRBV6-5 | . | TRBD1 | TGTGCCAGCAGTTACAGGGGGCCGACAGGGTACTCTGGCTACACCTTC | CASSYRGPTGYSGYTF
TRBJ2-2 | 16 | TRBV10-2 | . | TRBD2 | TGCGCCAGCAGGCCCGGACTAGCAGGGTCTCCCGGGGAGCTGTTTTTT | CASRPGLAGSPGELFF
TRBJ2-3 | 15 | TRBV13 | . | TRBD1 | TGTGCCAGCAGCACCCGGGACAGGGGCACGCATACGCAGTATTTT | CASSTRDRGTHTQYF
TRBJ2-6 | 16 | TRBV15 | . | . | TGTGCCACCAGCAGAGATCCGGGATCTGGGGCCAACGTCCTGACTTTC | CATSRDPGSGANVLTF
TRBJ2-2 | 16 | TRBV9 | once | TRBD1 | TGTGCCAGCAGCGTAACCGGACAGGGCGGAGCCGGGGAGCTGTTTTTT | CASSVTGQGGAGELFF
TRBJ2-7 | 11 | TRBV28 | . | . | TGTGCCAGCAGCTCCTCCTACGAGCAGTACTTC | CASSSSYEQYF
TRBJ1-2 | 15 | TRBV5-4 | . | . | TGTGCCAGCAGCTTGGAGGCAGGGCAACCCTATGGCTACACCTTC | CASSLEAGQPYGYTF
TRBJ2-1 | 16 | TRBV5-4 | . | TRBD2 | TGTGCCAGCAGCACTCCCTTTAGCGGGGGAAATAATGAGCAGTTCTTC | CASSTPFSGGNNEQFF
TRBJ1-1 | 13 | TRBV29-1 | . | TRBD1 | TGCAGCTTCCGGGACAGAGTAGACACTGAAGCTTTCTTT | CSFRDRVDTEAFF
TRBJ2-7 | 16 | TRBV11-2 | . | TRBD2 | TGTGCCAGCAGCCGATCCTTAGCGGGGGGTCCCTACGAGCAGTACTTC | CASSRSLAGGPYEQYF
TRBJ1-2 | 13 | TRBV28 | . | . | TGTGCCAGCAGTTTATTCGCGGTCGGCGGCTACACCTTC | CASSLFAVGGYTF
TRBJ2-4 | 17 | TRBV5-3 | . | TRBD1 | TGTGCCAGAAGCGGCTACAGGGGGCGGGTAGCCAAAAACATTCAGTACTTC | CARSGYRGRVAKNIQYF
TRBJ2-7 | 15 | TRBV10-3 | . | . | TGTGCCATCAGTGACGTCGCGGGAAACTCCTACGAGCAGTACTTC | CAISDVAGNSYEQYF
TRBJ1-1 | 13 | TRBV28 | . | . | TGTGCCAGCAGTTTACCAGGTTACACTGAAGCTTTCTTT | CASSLPGYTEAFF
TRBJ1-1 | 17 | TRBV27 | . | . | TGTGCCAGCAGTCTTGCCAGGGGTAGGGGCATGAACACTGAAGCTTTCTTT | CASSLARGRGMNTEAFF
TRBJ1-2 | 16 | TRBV4-1 | . | . | TGCGCCAGCAGCCAAGATTTACAGAAGACTAACTATGGCTACACCTTC | CASSQDLQKTNYGYTF
TRBJ1-6 | 13 | TRBV6-5 | . | . | TGTGCCAGCCAACAGAGTTATAATTCACCCCTCCACTTT | CASQQSYNSPLHF
TRBJ1-2 | 14 | TRBV15 | . | TRBD1 | TGTGCCACCAGCAGAGAGGACAGGGTAGGTGGCTACACCTTC | CATSREDRVGGYTF
TRBJ1-2 | 13 | TRBV2 | . | . | TGTGCCAGCAGATTTGACACCAGCTATGGCTACACCTTC | CASRFDTSYGYTF
TRBJ2-3 | 15 | TRBV10-3 | . | TRBD2 | TGTGCCATCGGGGCTAGCGGGGGGGACACAGATACGCAGTATTTT | CAIGASGGDTDTQYF
TRBJ1-1 | 18 | TRBV5-1 | few | TRBD1 | TGCGCCAGCAGCTTGACCGGACAGGGGAGCCTGCCGAACACTGAAGCTTTCTTT | CASSLTGQGSLPNTEAFF
TRBJ1-6 | 12 | TRBV6-5 | . | . | TGTGCCAGCAGCCAAACACAGGCACCCCTCCACTTT | CASSQTQAPLHF
TRBJ1-3 | 16 | TRBV19 | few | . | TGTGCCAGTAGTATTTCGGCCGGGAGCTCTGGAAACACCATATATTTT | CASSISAGSSGNTIYF
TRBJ1-3 | 15 | TRBV9 | . | . | TGTGCCAGCAGCGTATCCGGAGGCTCTGGAAACACCATATATTTT | CASSVSGGSGNTIYF
TRBJ2-7 | 16 | TRBV6-4 | . | TRBD1 | TGTGCCAGCAGTGACCGGGGACAGCACCTCTCCTACGAGCAGTACTTC | CASSDRGQHLSYEQYF
TRBJ1-2 | 19 | TRBV4-3 | . | TRBD1 | TGCGCCAGCAGCCAACCTCCACCGACCAGACAGGGACGTCCCTATGGCTACACCTTC | CASSQPPPTRQGRPYGYTF
TRBJ2-5 | 19 | TRBV4-2 | . | TRBD2 | TGTGCCAGCAGCCCTTCTCCGGGACTAGCGGGATATCGAGAAGAGACCCAGTACTTC | CASSPSPGLAGYREETQYF
TRBJ1-5 | 16 | TRBV10-3 | . | TRBD1 | TGTGCCATCAGGGACCCGACAGGGGAAACGGATCAGCCCCAGCATTTT | CAIRDPTGETDQPQHF
TRBJ1-5 | 15 | TRBV4-1 | . | . | TGCGCCAGCAGCCAAGATGAGGGAGGGTATCAGCCCCAGCATTTT | CASSQDEGGYQPQHF
TRBJ1-3 | 16 | TRBV9 | . | . | TGTGCCAGCAGCCCCGGCGGACTCTCCTCTGGAAACACCATATATTTT | CASSPGGLSSGNTIYF
TRBJ2-5 | 13 | TRBV7-8 | . | . | TGTGCCAGTCAACCGGGGGGCCGTGAGACCCAGTACTTC | CASQPGGRETQYF
TRBJ1-4 | 15 | TRBV19 | many | . | TGTGCCAGTAGCTCAATCGACAGCGACGTAGAAAAACTGTTTTTT | CASSSIDSDVEKLFF
TRBJ1-2 | 15 | TRBV6-5 | . | TRBD1 | TGTGCCAGCAGTACCTCGACAGGGACGATTGAAGGCTACACCTTC | CASSTSTGTIEGYTF
TRBJ2-5 | 16 | TRBV14 | . | . | TGTGCCAGCAGCCAAGATCGGGAGCCTCTGTTAGAGACCCAGTACTTC | CASSQDREPLLETQYF
TRBJ2-4 | 14 | TRBV2 | . | . | TGTGCCAGCAGTGGGGGCTTAGCCAAAAACATTCAGTACTTC | CASSGGLAKNIQYF
TRBJ2-5 | 13 | TRBV5-1 | . | . | TGCGCCAGCAGCCCGAGCCCGGAGGAGACCCAGTACTTC | CASSPSPEETQYF
TRBJ2-7 | 11 | TRBV6-5 | . | . | TGTGCCAGCAGTTCAACCTACGAGCAGTACTTC | CASSSTYEQYF
TRBJ2-3 | 17 | TRBV7-8 | . | TRBD2 | TGTGCCAGCAGCTTAATCCCTGGGACTAGCGGGGGCGATACGCAGTATTTT | CASSLIPGTSGGDTQYF
TRBJ2-7 | 15 | TRBV5-6 | . | TRBD2 | TGTGCCAGCAGCCCTGGGGGAGGGAACTCCTACGAGCAGTACTTC | CASSPGGGNSYEQYF
TRBJ2-2 | 16 | TRBV5-1 | . | . | TGCGCCAGCAGCTCCACAGGGCAGGCGAACACCGGGGAGCTGTTTTTT | CASSSTGQANTGELFF
TRBJ2-7 | 16 | TRBV7-8 | . | . | TGTGCCAGCAGCTTTGGGGTGATGACTAGTCCCTACGAGCAGTACTTC | CASSFGVMTSPYEQYF
TRBJ1-6 | 16 | TRBV2 | . | . | TGTGCCAGCAGTCAATACGGGGGACGCGGTACGTCACCCCTCCACTTT | CASSQYGGRGTSPLHF
TRBJ2-3 | 15 | TRBV24-1 | . | . | TGTGCCACCAGCCATCAGACAGGCGGCACAGATACGCAGTATTTT | CATSHQTGGTDTQYF
TRBJ1-2 | 12 | TRBV6-6 | once | TRBD1 | TGTGCCAGCATGGGAAACAGGGGTGGCTACACCTTC | CASMGNRGGYTF
TRBJ2-3 | 16 | TRBV4-3 | . | . | TGCGCCAGCAGTCTTTTGTACGGTCGCGAAGCGGAGGCGCAGTATTTT | CASSLLYGREAEAQYF
TRBJ2-3 | 13 | TRBV6-5 | . | . | TGTGCCAGCAGTACCCTCGGGGGAGATACGCAGTATTTT | CASSTLGGDTQYF
TRBJ2-2 | 11 | TRBV7-2 | . | . | TGTGCCAGCAGCTCGGGGGTGGAGCTGTTTTTT | CASSSGVELFF
TRBJ2-3 | 17 | TRBV5-1 | . | TRBD2 | TGCGCCAGCAGCTACTCGACTAGCGGGGGGGGCACAGATACGCAGTATTTT | CASSYSTSGGGTDTQYF
TRBJ1-4 | 15 | TRBV28 | . | TRBD1 | TGTGCCAGCAGTTCCCGACAGGGGGAACGTGAAAAACTGTTTTTT | CASSSRQGEREKLFF
TRBJ2-1 | 13 | TRBV14 | many | . | TGTGCCAGCAGCCAAGAGAGAGGCAATGAGCAGTTCTTC | CASSQERGNEQFF
TRBJ1-2 | 14 | TRBV9 | few | . | TGTGCCAGCAGCGTAGCTAGTAGCGACTATGGCTACACCTTC | CASSVASSDYGYTF
TRBJ1-1 | 16 | TRBV4-3 | . | TRBD1 | TGCGCCAGCAGCCAAGTCGCGGGGACAGGGGACTTGGAAGCTTTCTTT | CASSQVAGTGDLEAFF
TRBJ1-1 | 18 | TRBV4-1 | . | TRBD1 | TGCGCCAGCAGCCAAGCGGAGACAGGGCTCTTCCGACACACTGAAGCTTTCTTT | CASSQAETGLFRHTEAFF
TRBJ1-1 | 18 | TRBV11-2 | . | . | TGTGCCAGCAGCTTACTTGGCAGGGGCCTCGCGAGGGTCCCTGAAGCTTTCTTT | CASSLLGRGLARVPEAFF
TRBJ1-2 | 14 | TRBV5-4 | . | TRBD1 | TGTGCCAGCAGCTTGACAGGGGGGTCCTATGGCTACACCTTC | CASSLTGGSYGYTF